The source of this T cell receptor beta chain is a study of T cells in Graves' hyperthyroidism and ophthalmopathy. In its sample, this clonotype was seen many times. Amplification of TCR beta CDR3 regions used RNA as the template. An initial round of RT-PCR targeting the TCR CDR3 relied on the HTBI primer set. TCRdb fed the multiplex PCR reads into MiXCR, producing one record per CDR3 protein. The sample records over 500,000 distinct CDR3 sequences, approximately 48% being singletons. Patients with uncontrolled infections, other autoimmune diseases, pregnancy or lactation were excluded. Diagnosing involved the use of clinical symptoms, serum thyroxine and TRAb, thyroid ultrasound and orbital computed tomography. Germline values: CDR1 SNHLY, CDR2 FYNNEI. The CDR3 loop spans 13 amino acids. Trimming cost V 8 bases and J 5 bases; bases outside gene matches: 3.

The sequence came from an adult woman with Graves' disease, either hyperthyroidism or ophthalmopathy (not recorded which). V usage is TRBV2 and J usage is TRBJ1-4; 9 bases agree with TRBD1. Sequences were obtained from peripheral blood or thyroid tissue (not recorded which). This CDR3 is CASSGTGNEKLFF. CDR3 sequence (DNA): TGTGCCAGCTCGGGGACAGGGAATGAAAAACTGTTTTTT.